This passage covers 30 T cell receptor beta chains from one sample sequenced in a study of OX40 agonist ivuxolimab in advanced cancers. Only in-frame clones appear in the TCRdb table, and some are missing; sequencing was by immunoSEQ multiplex PCR. The table lists fewer than 35,000 clones, around 80% of them singletons, with approximately 24% in the top ten. The input for sequencing was CD4+ or CD8+ T cells sorted from blood, taken in a trial of the OX40 agonist ivuxolimab. These receptors were collected from an adult with an advanced solid tumor such as melanoma, head and neck, liver or kidney cancer.

The chain employs TRBV10-2 and TRBJ1-5, with TRBD1 identical over 8 bases. Germline V gene lookup returns CDR1 WSHSY and CDR2 SAAADI. The CDR3 runs 14 residues. Losses at the gene ends were 6 bases for V and 2 bases for J; bases not matched to a gene: 3. The CDR3 loop is CASREQGGNQPQHF. The CDR3 DNA reads as TGCGCCAGCAGAGAACAGGGGGGCAATCAGCCCCAGCATTTT.

This rearrangement joins TRBV19 to TRBJ1-1; the D gene is possibly TRBD1 (6 bases). CDR1 LNHDA and CDR2 SQIVND come from the germline V gene (reference sequence). CDR3 size: 16 residues. V lost 1 base and J 0 bases, leaving 12 bases between the germline ends. The CDR3 reads CASSIAAGTMNTEAFF. The CDR3 DNA is TGTGCCAGTAGTATAGCGGCCGGGACAATGAACACTGAAGCTTTCTTT.

The chain joins TRBV5-1 to TRBJ2-1; 7 nucleotides align to TRBD2. This CDR3 region has 17 residues. Germline trimming cut 4 bases from V and 4 bases from J; bases unmatched to any gene: 14. Per the germline V gene, CDR1 is SGHRS and CDR2 is YFSETQ. The CDR3 region is CASSLGIGGGKYNEQFF. DNA of the CDR3: TGCGCCAGCAGCCTCGGAATTGGGGGAGGGAAATACAATGAGCAGTTCTTC.

This clone appeared a few times. This chain uses TRBV6-1 with TRBJ1-6, with D unclear. The germline V and J ends were trimmed by 5 bases and 5 bases, with 7 bases remaining between them. Germline CDR1 and CDR2: MNHNS and SASEGT. The CDR3 is 13 residues long. CDR3 loop: CASSLQDNSPLHF. The CDR3 DNA sequence: TGTGCCAGCAGTTTGCAGGATAATTCACCCCTCCACTTT.

This chain uses TRBV7-9 with TRBJ1-4; weak D call: TRBD1 (6 bases). Trimming removed 1 base at V and 6 bases at J, with 12 bases between. Germline CDR1 reads SEHNR; CDR2 reads FQNEAQ (reference sequence). CDR3 length: 15 amino acids. The CDR3 coding sequence is TGTGCCAGCAGCTTAGGGACAGTTCCCGATGAAAAACTGTTTTTT. Translating gives CASSLGTVPDEKLFF. The complete variable domain, with remaining parts taken from reference TRBV7-9 and TRBJ1-4, reads DTGVSQNPRHKITKRGQNVTFRCDPISEHNRLYWYRQTLGQGPEFLTYFQNEAQLEKSRLLSDRFSAERPKGSFSTLEIQRTEQGDSAMYLCASSLGTVPDEKLFFGSGTQLSVL.

This clone showed up just once. The chain combines TRBV7-6 with TRBJ1-6; 7 nucleotides match TRBD1. The CDR3 loop spans 14 amino acids. Trimming took 1 base from V and 10 from J; bases not matched to a gene: 4. From germline, CDR1 is SGHVS and CDR2 FNYEAQ. The CDR3 DNA is TGTGCCAGCAGCTTAGACGAGGGGGCGTCACCCCTCCACTTT. Protein: CASSLDEGASPLHF.

The chain combines TRBV10-3 with TRBJ2-5; 7 bases match TRBD2. This CDR3 comprises 16 residues. Trimming took 3 bases from V and 3 from J; bases not matched to a gene: 10. Germline values: CDR1 ENHRY, CDR2 SYGVKD. The CDR3: CAISESVGGNKETQYF. In DNA form, the CDR3 reads TGTGCCATCAGTGAAAGTGTGGGAGGGAACAAAGAGACCCAGTACTTC.

The gene calls are TRBV4-1 and TRBJ2-1; the match to TRBD1 covers 7 bases. The CDR3 is made up of 15 amino acids. CDR1 is MGHRA and CDR2 is YSYEKL in the germline V gene. The J segment lost 10 bases and the V segment lost 0 bases, leaving 9 bases of the junction unmatched. The CDR3 sequence is CASSQEETGPREQFF. CDR3 coding DNA: TGCGCCAGCAGCCAAGAAGAGACAGGGCCCAGGGAGCAGTTCTTC.

The chain combines TRBV15 with TRBJ1-1, with 10 bases fitting TRBD1. Germline CDR1 LNHNV, CDR2 YYDKDF (reference sequence). The CDR3 has 18 amino acids. V was pared by 0 bases and J by 3 bases, with 10 bases of the junction left unmatched. CDR3 sequence: CATSRDRTGGPLHTEAFF. The CDR3 DNA follows: TGTGCCACCAGCAGAGACAGGACAGGGGGGCCCCTCCACACTGAAGCTTTCTTT.

The genes are TRBV7-2 and TRBJ2-7; 9 nucleotides line up with TRBD1. Germline CDR1 is SGHTA and CDR2 is FQGNSA. V gave up 1 base and J gave up 1 base; unmatched junction bases: 5. The CDR3 covers 16 residues. The CDR3 region has the DNA TGTGCCAGCAGCTTAGTTTCGACAGGGGGGTCCTACGAGCAGTACTTC. Translation: CASSLVSTGGSYEQYF.

The chain uses TRBV6-1 and TRBJ1-3; D ambiguous. Germline V CDR1 and CDR2: MNHNS, SASEGT. V lost 1 base and J 0 bases, leaving 4 bases between the germline ends. This CDR3 region has 14 residues. The CDR3 here is CASSEVSSGNTIYF. The CDR3 nucleotides are TGTGCCAGCAGTGAAGTTAGCTCTGGAAACACCATATATTTT.

V is TRBV5-4 and J is TRBJ2-2, with 9 bases lining up with TRBD2. Germline V gene data show CDR1 as SGHNT and CDR2 as YYREEE (reference sequence). This CDR3 is built from 15 residues. V gave up 3 bases and J gave up 5 bases; unmatched junction bases: 5. The DNA for the CDR3 is TGTGCCAGCAGCTCACCGGGACTAGCAACCGGGGAGCTGTTTTTT. It translates to CASSSPGLATGELFF.

This rearrangement joins TRBV6-1 to TRBJ2-2; D is perhaps TRBD1 (6 bases). With 7 bases removed from V and 7 bases from J, the gap between germline ends came to 13 bases. The CDR3 loop spans 13 amino acids. Germline values: CDR1 MNHNS, CDR2 SASEGT. In DNA, the CDR3 is TGTGCCAGCAAGATACAGGGTCACGGGGAGCTGTTTTTT. Amino acids: CASKIQGHGELFF.

The V call is TRBV19, the J call TRBJ1-1, with D possibly being TRBD1 (6 bases). The CDR3 loop spans 14 amino acids. V was clipped by 5 bases and J by 4 bases, with 14 bases between them. CDR1 LNHDA and CDR2 SQIVND come from the germline V gene (reference sequence). DNA for the CDR3: TGTGCCAGTAGTCCTCAACAGGGACCCACTGAAGCTTTCTTT. Encoded protein: CASSPQQGPTEAFF.

The chain combines TRBV27 with TRBJ1-1, with a weak D call TRBD1 (5 bases). Germline loops: CDR1 MNHEY, CDR2 SMNVEV (reference sequence). The CDR3 spans 16 residues. Trimming left V 4 bases short and J 0 bases short, with 15 bases between. DNA of the CDR3: TGTGCCAGCAGTTCCTCGGGGGTCAGAATGAACACTGAAGCTTTCTTT. Protein: CASSSSGVRMNTEAFF.

The chain joins TRBV7-9 to TRBJ1-6; D is unresolved. The CDR3 length is 14 residues. Trimming took off 0 bases at V and 9 bases at J, with 9 bases between the two ends. Germline CDR1 and CDR2: SEHNR and FQNEAQ (reference sequence). The CDR3 reads CASSLALAISPLHF. The CDR3 DNA is TGTGCCAGCAGCTTAGCGCTAGCCATTTCACCCCTCCACTTT.

The chain recombines TRBV11-2 with TRBJ2-1; 10 nucleotides align to TRBD1. Germline V gene lookup returns CDR1 SGHAT and CDR2 FQNNGV. Losses at the gene ends were 1 base for V and 3 bases for J; bases not matched to a gene: 0. CDR3 length equals 15 residues. The CDR3 loop is CASSLGDRGYNEQFF. The CDR3 coding sequence is TGTGCCAGCAGCTTAGGGGACAGGGGCTACAATGAGCAGTTCTTC. Looking up the rest from reference TRBV11-2 and TRBJ2-1 gives the full variable domain: EAGVAQSPRYKIIEKRQSVAFWCNPISGHATLYWYQQILGQGPKLLIQFQNNGVVDDSQLPKDRFSAERLKGVDSTLKIQPAKLEDSAVYLCASSLGDRGYNEQFFGPGTRLTVL.

This clone is a singleton in its sample. The chain uses TRBV20-1 and TRBJ2-3; D gene ambiguous. The germline V and J ends were trimmed by 7 bases and 5 bases, with 10 bases remaining between them. This CDR3 spans 11 amino acids. Per the germline V gene, CDR1 is DFQATT and CDR2 is SNEGSKA (reference sequence). CDR3 region: CSGGRLDTQYF. Here the CDR3 DNA reads TGCAGTGGGGGAAGATTAGATACGCAGTATTTT.

The CDR3, as DNA: TGTGCCAGCAGCCCGGAGGGCAAAACCTACAATGAGCAGTTCTTC. Residues: CASSPEGKTYNEQFF. The rearrangement joins TRBV7-7 to TRBJ2-1, with a possible D match to TRBD2 (6 bases). The CDR3 loop spans 15 amino acids. Per the germline V gene, CDR1 is SSHAT and CDR2 is FNYEAQ (reference sequence). V was trimmed by 5 bases and J by 2 bases, leaving 13 bases between them. The variable domain in full, with the rest retrieved from reference TRBV7-7 and TRBJ2-1, is GAGVSQSPRYKVTKRGQDVTLRCDPISSHATLYWYQQALGQGPEFLTYFNYEAQPDKSGLPSDRFSAERPEGSISTLTIQRTEQRDSAMYRCASSPEGKTYNEQFFGPGTRLTVL.

This clone was detected once. CDR3 sequence: CASSDPDRWQDEQYF. The CDR3 bases are TGCGCCAGCAGTGACCCTGACAGGTGGCAGGACGAGCAGTACTTC. V and J are TRBV10-2 and TRBJ2-7; D possibly corresponds to TRBD1 (6 bases). Trimming stripped 3 bases from V and 5 bases from J, with 17 bases between. From germline, CDR1 is WSHSY and CDR2 SAAADI. The CDR3 has 15 residues.

The rearrangement links TRBV28 to TRBJ1-1, with D unresolved. Trimming pared 4 bases from V and 0 bases from J, leaving 15 bases between. From germline, CDR1 is MDHEN and CDR2 SYDVKM. The CDR3 has 16 residues. The CDR3 nucleotides are TGTGCCAGCAGTTGGGCGAGAGGAGGGATGAACACTGAAGCTTTCTTT. Translated, it gives CASSWARGGMNTEAFF.

The chain has TRBV5-4 and TRBJ2-7, with a weak D call TRBD2 (6 bases). The germline V and J ends were trimmed by 3 bases and 2 bases, with 12 bases remaining between them. Germline CDR1 and CDR2: SGHNT and YYREEE (reference sequence). There are 14 residues in the CDR3. CDR3 nucleotide sequence: TGTGCCAGCAGCTGGGGACTCCACACCTACGAGCAGTACTTC. Residues: CASSWGLHTYEQYF.

The table lists this clone with a few counts. The chain employs TRBV7-9 and TRBJ2-6, with D perhaps TRBD1 or TRBD2 (5 bases each). CDR1 is SEHNR, CDR2 FQNEAQ, per germline (reference sequence). V was shortened by 1 base and J by 0 bases, with 10 bases between the two germline ends. The CDR3 is made up of 17 amino acids. As DNA, the CDR3 is TGTGCCAGCAGCTTAGGCAGGGCGGGCTCTGGGGCCAACGTCCTGACTTTC. Amino acid sequence: CASSLGRAGSGANVLTF.

There are a few counts of this clone. This chain connects TRBV10-3 to TRBJ2-1; D might be TRBD2 (5 bases). Trimming cost V 0 bases and J 5 bases, with 11 bases left between them. This CDR3 has 15 amino acids. Germline assignment: CDR1 ENHRY and CDR2 SYGVKD. The CDR3 sequence: CAISESWTFNNEQFF. The CDR3 region has the DNA TGTGCCATCAGTGAGTCCTGGACTTTTAACAATGAGCAGTTCTTC.

The rearrangement links TRBV29-1 to TRBJ2-3; no definite D call. The V and J ends lost 5 bases and 2 bases respectively, with 5 bases between them. The V gene's germline CDR1 is SQVTM and CDR2 ANQGSEA. This CDR3 has 11 residues. In DNA form, the CDR3 reads TGCAGCGTTCTCTACACAGATACGCAGTATTTT. Translation gives CSVLYTDTQYF.

This clone was counted a single time. The chain combines TRBV9 with TRBJ2-1; maybe TRBD1 (6 bases). The V gene lost 8 bases and the J gene lost 9 bases, with 21 bases spanning the gap. This CDR3 has 14 residues. The germline CDR1 and CDR2 sequences are SGDLS and YYNGEE. The CDR3 nucleotides read TGTGCCAGTAAACAGGGTTCGATGGGCGGTGAGCAGTTCTTC. Amino acids: CASKQGSMGGEQFF.

This chain joins TRBV2 and TRBJ2-3; tentatively, D is TRBD2 (6 bases). CDR1 and CDR2 (germline): SNHLY, FYNNEI. The V end lost 2 bases, the J end lost 2 bases, and 14 bases lay between the germline ends. The CDR3 is 16 amino acids. For the CDR3, the DNA is TGTGCCAGCAGTGAATTCGGGGGATCGAACACAGATACGCAGTATTTT. Its protein product is CASSEFGGSNTDTQYF.

This clone was picked up a small number of times. This rearrangement joins TRBV6-6 to TRBJ2-1; 9 bases are a match to TRBD1. CDR1 and CDR2 (germline): MNHNY, SVGAGI (reference sequence). The CDR3 is 15 amino acids. J gave up 8 bases and V 0 bases, and 5 bases lay outside the gene matches. This CDR3 is CASSYSAGQGYEQFF. The CDR3 DNA reads TGTGCCAGCAGTTACTCGGCGGGACAGGGTTATGAGCAGTTCTTC.

This chain links TRBV5-4 with TRBJ2-7, with TRBD2 as a possible D gene (6 bases). Germline CDR1 reads SGHNT; CDR2 reads YYREEE (reference sequence). CDR3 size: 15 residues. Trimming took 3 bases from V and 5 from J, leaving 18 bases between them. CDR3 amino acids: CASSSPGVGWHEQYF. The CDR3 DNA reads TGTGCCAGCAGCTCACCGGGAGTGGGATGGCACGAGCAGTACTTC.

The chain carries TRBV2 and TRBJ2-3, with a tentative D call TRBD2 (5 bases). V lost 8 bases and J lost 8, with 20 bases in between. CDR3 length: 14 residues. The germline V gene has CDR1 SNHLY and CDR2 FYNNEI. The CDR3 region is CASHITHSAATQYF. The CDR3 DNA is TGTGCCAGCCACATCACCCACTCAGCGGCTACGCAGTATTTT.